This T cell receptor (beta chain) was found in a study of T-cell reconstitution after alpha-beta-depleted transplantation in children. The TCRbeta library incorporated unique molecular identifiers. TCRdb independently ran MiXCR on the PCR reads; one entry per CDR3 protein. This sample has over 550,000 distinct CDR3 sequences, with over 9.5% found just once. This specimen was PBMCs from the stem cell graft donor, taken from the stem cell graft. The receptor comes from a human donor who donated a stem cell graft to a child with acute myeloid leukemia.

CDR3 residues: CASTVSRQEQYF. The CDR3 nucleotides read TGTGCCAGCACTGTTTCAAGGCAGGAGCAGTACTTC. The chain recombines TRBV28 with TRBJ2-7; no clear D. Germline-derived CDR1 and CDR2 are MDHEN and SYDVKM. V dropped 7 bases and J dropped 7 bases, with 14 bases sitting between them. The CDR3 spans 12 residues.